The 9 T cell receptor beta chains in this list originate from one sample, sequenced in a study of blood T cell repertoires in COVID-19. The repertoire was sequenced with immunoSEQ multiplex PCR; TCRdb's copy has only in-frame clones and lacks some. The sample records approximately 210,000 clones, approximately 90% being singletons. The sample was peripheral blood. The source is a woman in her 40s with acute or convalescent COVID-19.

The rearrangement links TRBV7-9 to TRBJ1-1; possibly TRBD1 for D (5 bases). The CDR3 has 14 amino acids. Trimming removed 3 bases from V and 3 bases from J, with 11 bases in between. Germline CDR1 SEHNR, CDR2 FQNEAQ (reference sequence). CDR3: CASSFLGAYTEAFF. The CDR3 DNA is TGTGCCAGCAGCTTTCTTGGGGCCTACACTGAAGCTTTCTTT.

The V and J genes are TRBV5-6 and TRBJ1-1; D is unresolved. The CDR3 totals 12 residues. The V end was cut by 0 bases, the J end by 5 bases, with 5 bases between. Per germline, CDR1 SGHDT and CDR2 YYEEEE. Here the CDR3 DNA reads TGTGCCAGCAGCTTGGACAGTACTGAAGCTTTCTTT. Translated: CASSLDSTEAFF.

V usage is TRBV23-1 and J usage is TRBJ2-7; TRBD1 matches at 9 bases. TRBV23-1 is designated an ORF whose function remains uncertain. The CDR3 sequence is 15 residues long. J was trimmed by 4 bases and V by 4 bases; bases with no gene match: 8. The CDR3 nucleotides read TGCGCCAGCAGTCCAGGGACAGGGTGGTTTTACGAGCAGTACGTC. It translates to CASSPGTGWFYEQYV.

J is TRBJ2-2 and V is TRBV7-2, with 8 bases identical to TRBD2. The V segment lost 6 bases and the J segment 8 bases; nucleotides outside the gene matches: 5. From germline, CDR1 is SGHTA and CDR2 FQGNSA. The CDR3 runs to 13 residues. This CDR3 reads CASSQVAGGELFF. CDR3 DNA: TGTGCCAGCAGTCAAGTAGCGGGGGGGGAGCTGTTTTTT.

The CDR3 sequence is CASSQSRQEAQYF. DNA for the CDR3: TGCGCCAGCAGCCAGAGCAGGCAGGAGGCGCAGTATTTT. J is TRBJ2-3 and V is TRBV4-1; maybe TRBD2 (5 bases). CDR3 length: 13 amino acids. V lost 3 bases and J 10 bases, leaving 14 bases between the germline ends. CDR1 MGHRA and CDR2 YSYEKL come from the germline V gene.

This clone came up once. As DNA, the CDR3 is TGTGCCAGCAGCCCGGGGGGGGCGCCGACTGAAGCTTTCTTT. It yields the protein CASSPGGAPTEAFF. The V gene is TRBV27, the J gene TRBJ1-1; maybe TRBD1 (6 bases). This CDR3 comprises 14 residues. Germline loops: CDR1 MNHEY, CDR2 SMNVEV (reference sequence). Trimming removed 6 bases from V and 5 bases from J, with 16 bases in between.

This clone was seen just once. This chain uses TRBV2 with TRBJ1-1; tentative D call: TRBD1 (6 bases). The CDR3 runs 13 residues. CDR1 and CDR2 from the germline V gene are SNHLY and FYNNEI. The V and J ends lost 4 bases and 4 bases respectively, with 10 bases between them. Here the CDR3 DNA reads TGTGCCAGCAGTGTTAACAGGGCCACTGAAGCTTTCTTT. Its translation is CASSVNRATEAFF.

The chain uses TRBV27 and TRBJ1-6, with 8 bases identical to TRBD1. Per the germline V gene, CDR1 is MNHEY and CDR2 is SMNVEV (reference sequence). The trim removed 3 bases at V and 8 bases at J, leaving 3 bases unmatched. The CDR3 runs to 14 residues. The CDR3 sequence: CASSFTQGDSPLHF. Here the CDR3 DNA reads TGTGCCAGCAGTTTTACACAGGGGGATTCACCCCTCCACTTT.

V gene TRBV6-1 combines with J gene TRBJ1-1, with D unresolved. The germline V gene encodes CDR1 MNHNS and CDR2 SASEGT. The germline V and J ends were trimmed by 2 bases and 3 bases, with 10 bases remaining between them. The CDR3 totals 14 residues. CDR3 in DNA: TGTGCCAGCAGTGAATGGCTGATTGACACTGAAGCTTTCTTT. Protein product: CASSEWLIDTEAFF.